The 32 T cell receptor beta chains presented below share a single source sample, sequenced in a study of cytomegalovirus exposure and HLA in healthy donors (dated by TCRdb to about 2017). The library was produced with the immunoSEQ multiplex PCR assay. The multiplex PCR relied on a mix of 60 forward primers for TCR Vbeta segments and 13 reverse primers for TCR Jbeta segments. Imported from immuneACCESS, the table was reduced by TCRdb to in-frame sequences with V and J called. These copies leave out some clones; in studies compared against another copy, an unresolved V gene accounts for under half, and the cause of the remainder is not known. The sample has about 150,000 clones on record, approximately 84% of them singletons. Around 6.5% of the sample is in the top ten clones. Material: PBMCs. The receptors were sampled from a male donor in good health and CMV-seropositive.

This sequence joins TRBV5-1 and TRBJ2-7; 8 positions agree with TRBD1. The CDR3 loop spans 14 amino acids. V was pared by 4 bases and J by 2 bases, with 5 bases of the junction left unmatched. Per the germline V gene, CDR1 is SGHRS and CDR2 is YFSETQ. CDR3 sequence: CASSEGQATYEQYF. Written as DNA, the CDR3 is TGCGCCAGCAGCGAGGGACAGGCCACCTACGAGCAGTACTTC.

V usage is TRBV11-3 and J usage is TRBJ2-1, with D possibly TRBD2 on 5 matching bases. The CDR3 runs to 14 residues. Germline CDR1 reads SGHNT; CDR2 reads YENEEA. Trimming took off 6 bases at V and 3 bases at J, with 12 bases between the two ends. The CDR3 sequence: CASRLNRDYNEQFF. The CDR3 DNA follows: TGTGCCAGCAGGCTTAACCGGGACTACAATGAGCAGTTCTTC.

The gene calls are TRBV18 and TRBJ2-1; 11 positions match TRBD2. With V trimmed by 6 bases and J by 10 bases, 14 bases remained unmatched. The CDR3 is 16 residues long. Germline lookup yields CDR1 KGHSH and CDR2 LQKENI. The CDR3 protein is CASSTGNSGRAREQFF. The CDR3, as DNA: TGTGCCAGCTCGACGGGTAATAGCGGGAGGGCCAGAGAGCAGTTCTTC.

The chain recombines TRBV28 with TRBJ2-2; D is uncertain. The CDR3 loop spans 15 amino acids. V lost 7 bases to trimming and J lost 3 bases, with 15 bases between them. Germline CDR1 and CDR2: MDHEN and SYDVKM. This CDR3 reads CASTQRRRDTGELFF. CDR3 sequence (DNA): TGTGCCAGCACCCAACGTCGGAGAGACACCGGGGAGCTGTTTTTT. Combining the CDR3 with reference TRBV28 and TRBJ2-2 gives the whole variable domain DVKVTQSSRYLVKRTGEKVFLECVQDMDHENMFWYRQDPGLGLRLIYFSYDVKMKEKGDIPEGYSVSREKKERFSLILESASTNQTSMYLCASTQRRRDTGELFFGEGSRLTVL.

In nucleotides, the CDR3 is TGTGCCAGCAGCTTCGGGCAGGGGGAACTAGCGGGAGCTCGGGGCGAGCAGTACTTC. Residues: CASSFGQGELAGARGEQYF. The V call is TRBV7-6, the J call TRBJ2-7; 11 positions agree with TRBD2. CDR3 length: 19 residues. Trimming at V came to 3 bases and at J to 6 bases, leaving 19 bases not matched to a gene. Germline-derived CDR1 and CDR2 are SGHVS and FNYEAQ.

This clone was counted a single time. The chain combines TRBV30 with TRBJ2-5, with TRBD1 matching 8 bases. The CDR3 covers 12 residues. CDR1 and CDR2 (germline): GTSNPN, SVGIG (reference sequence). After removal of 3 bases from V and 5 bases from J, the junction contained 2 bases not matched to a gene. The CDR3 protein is CAWRGQVETQYF. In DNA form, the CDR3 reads TGTGCCTGGAGGGGACAGGTCGAGACCCAGTACTTC.

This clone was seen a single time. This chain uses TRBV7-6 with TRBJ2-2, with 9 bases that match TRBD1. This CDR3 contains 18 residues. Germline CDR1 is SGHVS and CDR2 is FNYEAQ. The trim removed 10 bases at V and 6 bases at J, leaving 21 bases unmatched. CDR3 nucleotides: TGTGCCACCCGTTTTGATACAGGGGGCTCAGGGTCGGCCGGGGAGCTGTTTTTT. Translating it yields CATRFDTGGSGSAGELFF.

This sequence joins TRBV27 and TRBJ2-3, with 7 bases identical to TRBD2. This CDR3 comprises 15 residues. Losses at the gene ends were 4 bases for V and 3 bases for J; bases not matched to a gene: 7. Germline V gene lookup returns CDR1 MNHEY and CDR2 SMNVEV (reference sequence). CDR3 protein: CASSSRGSRTDTQYF. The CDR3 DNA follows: TGTGCCAGCAGTTCCCGCGGGAGCCGTACAGATACGCAGTATTTT.

The CDR3 loop reads CASGGYEQYF. CDR3 DNA sequence: TGTGCCAGCGGCGGGTACGAGCAGTACTTC. This sequence joins TRBV5-5 and TRBJ2-7; maybe TRBD2 (5 bases). The germline CDR1 and CDR2 sequences are SGHKS and YYEKEE (reference sequence). With 7 bases removed from V and 4 bases from J, the gap between germline ends came to 6 bases. The CDR3 spans 10 residues.

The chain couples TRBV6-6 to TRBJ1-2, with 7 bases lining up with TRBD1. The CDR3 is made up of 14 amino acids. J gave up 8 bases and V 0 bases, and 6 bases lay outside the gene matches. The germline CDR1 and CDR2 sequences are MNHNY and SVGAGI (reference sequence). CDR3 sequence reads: CASSYSGGGGGYTF. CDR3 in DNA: TGTGCCAGCAGTTACTCAGGAGGGGGCGGGGGCTACACCTTC.

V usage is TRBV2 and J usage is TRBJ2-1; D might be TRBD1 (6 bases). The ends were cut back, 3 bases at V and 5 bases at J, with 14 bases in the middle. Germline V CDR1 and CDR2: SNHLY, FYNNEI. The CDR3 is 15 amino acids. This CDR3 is CASSDIFGTNNEQFF. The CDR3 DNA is TGTGCCAGCAGTGATATTTTTGGGACAAACAATGAGCAGTTCTTC.

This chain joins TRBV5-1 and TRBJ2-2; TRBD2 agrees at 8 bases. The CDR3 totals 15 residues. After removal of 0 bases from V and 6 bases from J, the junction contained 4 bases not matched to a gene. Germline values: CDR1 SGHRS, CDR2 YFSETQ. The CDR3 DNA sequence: TGCGCCAGCAGCTTGGCCCAGACTAGCGCCGGGGAGCTGTTTTTT. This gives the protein CASSLAQTSAGELFF.

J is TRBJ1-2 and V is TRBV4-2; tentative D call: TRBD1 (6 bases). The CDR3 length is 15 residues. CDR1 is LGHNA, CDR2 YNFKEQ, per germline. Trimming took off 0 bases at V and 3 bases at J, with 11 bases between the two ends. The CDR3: CASSQDNRVDYGYTF. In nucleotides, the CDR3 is TGTGCCAGCAGCCAAGATAACAGGGTAGACTATGGCTACACCTTC.

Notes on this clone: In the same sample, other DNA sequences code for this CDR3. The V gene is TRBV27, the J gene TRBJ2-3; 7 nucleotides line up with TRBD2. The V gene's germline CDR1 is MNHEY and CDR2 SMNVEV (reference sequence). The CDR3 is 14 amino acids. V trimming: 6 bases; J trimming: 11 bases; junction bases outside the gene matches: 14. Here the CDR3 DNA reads TGTGCCAGCAGACTGGAGGGACGGGAGGTAAAGCAGTATTTT. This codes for CASRLEGREVKQYF.

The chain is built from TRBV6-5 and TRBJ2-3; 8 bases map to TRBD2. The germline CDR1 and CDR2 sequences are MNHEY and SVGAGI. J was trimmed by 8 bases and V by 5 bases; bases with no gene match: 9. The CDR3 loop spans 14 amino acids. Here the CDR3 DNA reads TGTGCCAGCAGTAGCGGGAGTTCGAGGCGTACGCAGTATTTT. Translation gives CASSSGSSRRTQYF.

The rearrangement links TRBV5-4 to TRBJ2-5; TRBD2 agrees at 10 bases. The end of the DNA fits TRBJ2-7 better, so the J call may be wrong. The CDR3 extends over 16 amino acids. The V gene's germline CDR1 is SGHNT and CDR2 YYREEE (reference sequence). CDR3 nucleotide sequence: TGTGCCAGCAGCATCGGACTAGCGGCAGGTGGGAACGAGCAGTACTTC. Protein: CASSIGLAAGGNEQYF.

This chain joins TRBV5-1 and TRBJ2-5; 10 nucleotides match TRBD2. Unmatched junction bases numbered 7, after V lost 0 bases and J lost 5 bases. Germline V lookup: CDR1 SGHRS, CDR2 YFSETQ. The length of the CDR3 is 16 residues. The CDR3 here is CASSLGRAGGRETQYF. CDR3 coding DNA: TGCGCCAGCAGCTTGGGTCGAGCGGGAGGGCGTGAGACCCAGTACTTC. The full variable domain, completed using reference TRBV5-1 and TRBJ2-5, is KAGVTQTPRYLIKTRGQQVTLSCSPISGHRSVSWYQQTPGQGLQFLFEYFSETQRNKGNFPGRFSGRQFSNSRSEMNVSTLELGDSALYLCASSLGRAGGRETQYFGPGTRLLVL.

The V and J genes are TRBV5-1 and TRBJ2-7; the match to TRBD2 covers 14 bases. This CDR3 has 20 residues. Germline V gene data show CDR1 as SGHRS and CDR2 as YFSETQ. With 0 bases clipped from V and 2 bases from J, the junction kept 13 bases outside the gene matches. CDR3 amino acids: CASSLGAGTSGRGNAYEQYF. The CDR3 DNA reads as TGCGCCAGCAGCTTGGGTGCTGGGACTAGCGGGAGAGGGAACGCCTACGAGCAGTACTTC.

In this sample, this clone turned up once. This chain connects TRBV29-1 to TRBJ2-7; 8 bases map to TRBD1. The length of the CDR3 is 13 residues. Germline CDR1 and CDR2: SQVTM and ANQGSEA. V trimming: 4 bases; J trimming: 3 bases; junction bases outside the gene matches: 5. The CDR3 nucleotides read TGCAGCGTTGGATTGACAGGGGACTACGAGCAGTACTTC. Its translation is CSVGLTGDYEQYF.

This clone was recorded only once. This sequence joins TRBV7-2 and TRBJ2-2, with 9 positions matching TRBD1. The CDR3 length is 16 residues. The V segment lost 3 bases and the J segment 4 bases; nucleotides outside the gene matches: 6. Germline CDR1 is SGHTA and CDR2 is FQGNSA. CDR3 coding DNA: TGTGCCAGCAGCTTTAAGACAGGGGGGCGCACCGGGGAGCTGTTTTTT. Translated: CASSFKTGGRTGELFF.

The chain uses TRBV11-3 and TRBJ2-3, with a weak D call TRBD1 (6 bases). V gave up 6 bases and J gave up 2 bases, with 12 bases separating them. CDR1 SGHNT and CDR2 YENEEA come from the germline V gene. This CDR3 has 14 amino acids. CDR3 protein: CASRPGQTTDTQYF. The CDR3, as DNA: TGTGCCAGCAGGCCTGGACAGACCACAGATACGCAGTATTTT. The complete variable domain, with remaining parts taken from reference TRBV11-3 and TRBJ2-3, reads EAGVVQSPRYKIIEKKQPVAFWCNPISGHNTLYWYLQNLGQGPELLIRYENEEAVDDSQLPKDRFSAERLKGVDSTLKIQPAELGDSAVYLCASRPGQTTDTQYFGPGTRLTVL.

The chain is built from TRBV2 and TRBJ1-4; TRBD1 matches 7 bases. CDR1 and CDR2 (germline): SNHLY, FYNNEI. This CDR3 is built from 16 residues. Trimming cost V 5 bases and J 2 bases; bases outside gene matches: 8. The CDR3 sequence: CASSPRTGATNEKLFF. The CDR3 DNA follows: TGTGCCAGCAGTCCTAGAACAGGGGCGACTAATGAAAAACTGTTTTTT.

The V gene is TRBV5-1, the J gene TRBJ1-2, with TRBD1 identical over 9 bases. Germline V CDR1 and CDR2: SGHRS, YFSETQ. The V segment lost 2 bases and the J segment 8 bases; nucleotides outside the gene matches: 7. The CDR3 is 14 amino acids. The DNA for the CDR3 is TGCGCCAGCAGCTTTATACAGGGGGCGAAAGGCTACACCTTC. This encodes CASSFIQGAKGYTF. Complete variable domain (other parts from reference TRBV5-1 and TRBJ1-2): KAGVTQTPRYLIKTRGQQVTLSCSPISGHRSVSWYQQTPGQGLQFLFEYFSETQRNKGNFPGRFSGRQFSNSRSEMNVSTLELGDSALYLCASSFIQGAKGYTFGSGTRLTVV.

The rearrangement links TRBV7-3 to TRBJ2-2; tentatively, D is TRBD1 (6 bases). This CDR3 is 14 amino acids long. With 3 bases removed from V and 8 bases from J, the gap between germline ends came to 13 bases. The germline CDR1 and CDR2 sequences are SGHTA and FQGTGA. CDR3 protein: CASSFSQGQGELFF. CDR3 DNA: TGTGCCAGCAGCTTCTCACAGGGTCAAGGGGAGCTGTTTTTT.

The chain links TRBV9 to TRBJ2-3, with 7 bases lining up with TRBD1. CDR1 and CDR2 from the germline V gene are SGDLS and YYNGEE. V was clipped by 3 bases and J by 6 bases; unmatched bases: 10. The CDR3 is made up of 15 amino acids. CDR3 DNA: TGTGCCAGCAGCGAGAAGGGGGCGTTCGGGGATACGCAGTATTTT. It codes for CASSEKGAFGDTQYF.

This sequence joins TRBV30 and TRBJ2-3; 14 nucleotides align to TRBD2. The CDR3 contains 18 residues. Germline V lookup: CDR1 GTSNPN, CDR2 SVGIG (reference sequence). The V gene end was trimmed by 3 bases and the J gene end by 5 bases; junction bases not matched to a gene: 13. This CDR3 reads CAWRGTSGSLGRRDTQYF. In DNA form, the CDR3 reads TGTGCCTGGAGAGGGACTAGCGGGAGCCTCGGGCGGCGAGATACGCAGTATTTT.

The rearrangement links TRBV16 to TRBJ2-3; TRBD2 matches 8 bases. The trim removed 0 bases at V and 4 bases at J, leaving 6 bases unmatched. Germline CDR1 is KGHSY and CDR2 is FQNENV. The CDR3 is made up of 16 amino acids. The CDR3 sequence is CASSQSVGRAADTQYF. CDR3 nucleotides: TGTGCCAGCAGCCAATCGGTCGGGAGGGCCGCAGATACGCAGTATTTT.

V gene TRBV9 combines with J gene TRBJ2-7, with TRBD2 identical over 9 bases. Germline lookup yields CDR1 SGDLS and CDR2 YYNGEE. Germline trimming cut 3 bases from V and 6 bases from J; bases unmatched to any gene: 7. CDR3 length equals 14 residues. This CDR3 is CASSGVAGVGEQYF. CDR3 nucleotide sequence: TGTGCCAGCAGCGGAGTAGCGGGAGTGGGCGAGCAGTACTTC.

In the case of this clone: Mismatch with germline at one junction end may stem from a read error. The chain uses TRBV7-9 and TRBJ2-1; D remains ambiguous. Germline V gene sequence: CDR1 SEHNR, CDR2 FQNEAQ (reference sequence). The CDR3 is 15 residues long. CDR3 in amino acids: CSSIPPLDSNNEQFF. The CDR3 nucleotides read TGTTCCAGCATCCCGCCCCTCGACTCTAACAATGAGCAGTTCTTC.

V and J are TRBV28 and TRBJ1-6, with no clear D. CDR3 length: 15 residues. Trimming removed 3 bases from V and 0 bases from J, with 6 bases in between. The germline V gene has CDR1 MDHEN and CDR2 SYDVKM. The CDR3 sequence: CASSFRSSYNSPLHF. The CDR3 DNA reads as TGTGCCAGCAGTTTCCGGAGCTCCTATAATTCACCCCTCCACTTT.

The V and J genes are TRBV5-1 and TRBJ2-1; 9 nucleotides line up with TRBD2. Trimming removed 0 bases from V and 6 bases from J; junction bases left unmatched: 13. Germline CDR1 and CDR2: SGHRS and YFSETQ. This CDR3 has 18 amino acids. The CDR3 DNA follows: TGCGCCAGCAGCTTGGGCCTCACCTCTAGCGGGGCCACCAATGAGCAGTTCTTC. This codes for CASSLGLTSSGATNEQFF.

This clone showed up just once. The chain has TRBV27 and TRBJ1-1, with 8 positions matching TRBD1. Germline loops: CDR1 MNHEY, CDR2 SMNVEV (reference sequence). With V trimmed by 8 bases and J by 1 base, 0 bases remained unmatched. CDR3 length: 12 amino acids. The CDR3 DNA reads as TGTGCCAGCGGACAGGGGAACACTGAAGCTTTCTTT. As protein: CASGQGNTEAFF.